A selection of T cell receptor beta chains follows, all from one sample in a study of T cell repertoires in cytomegalovirus infection. Which antigens these TCRs recognize remains unknown. TCRdb re-called the reads with MiXCR, one entry per CDR3 protein. The sample carries 750,000 to 950,000 distinct CDR3 sequences, just under 30% recorded once. The source was cultured CD8+ T cells from PBMCs, collected from culture after CMV antigen stimulation. All receptors come from a human donor in good health (CMV status not recorded). Some clones in this sample may be carry-over from other donors' samples. Both conserved end residues are part of each CDR3. The D gene is left open where the match is weak. Only part of the rows carry a size: once, few, many, or a class if the clone is expanded.

>TRBJ2-1|-|TRBV2|TRBD2
CASTRLAHEQFF
TGTGCCAGCACTAGACTAGCCCATGAGCAGTTCTTC
>TRBJ1-5|-|TRBV12-3/TRBV12-4|-
CASSPAGQGGQPQHF
TGTGCCAGCAGTCCCGCGGGGCAGGGTGGTCAGCCCCAGCATTTT
>TRBJ2-2|-|TRBV18|-
CASSHPPAGETGELFF
TGTGCCAGCTCTCACCCGCCAGCAGGGGAGACCGGGGAGCTGTTTTTT
>TRBJ1-2|once|TRBV20-1|TRBD1
CSGLQGMGIYGYTF
TGCAGTGGATTACAGGGGATGGGGATCTATGGCTACACCTTC
>TRBJ1-1|few|TRBV4-2|-
CASSQLELRPIPEAFF
TGTGCCAGCAGCCAATTGGAGCTGCGGCCAATACCTGAAGCTTTCTTT
>TRBJ2-7|-|TRBV18|-
CASSPARFSYEQYF
TGTGCCAGCTCACCGGCCAGGTTCTCCTACGAGCAGTACTTC
>TRBJ2-5|-|TRBV5-3|TRBD2
CASSSGTSGGRYQETQYF
TGTGCCAGCAGCAGTGGGACTAGCGGGGGGCGGTACCAAGAGACCCAGTACTTC
>TRBJ2-7|-|TRBV6-1|-
CASSDFRSGGSYEQYF
TGTGCCAGCAGTGATTTCAGGTCCGGAGGGTCCTACGAGCAGTACTTC
>TRBJ2-1|few|TRBV6-6|-
CASSYVRGDEQFF
TGTGCCAGCAGTTACGTAAGGGGGGATGAGCAGTTCTTC
>TRBJ2-5|-|TRBV7-6|TRBD1
CASSIRDRGPTGGTQYF
TGTGCCAGCAGCATCCGGGACAGGGGCCCCACGGGTGGGACCCAGTACTTC
>TRBJ1-1|-|TRBV27|-
CASRHWRNTEAFF
TGTGCCAGCCGACACTGGAGGAACACTGAAGCTTTCTTT
>TRBJ1-2|-|TRBV7-9|-
CASSPPGTGYGYTF
TGTGCCAGCAGCCCACCGGGGACGGGCTATGGCTACACCTTC
>TRBJ1-1|-|TRBV7-9|-
CASSPWALLGNTEAFF
TGTGCCAGCAGCCCCTGGGCCCTACTAGGGAACACTGAAGCTTTCTTT
>TRBJ2-5|few|TRBV6-5|-
CASSYGTMFQETQYF
TGTGCCAGCAGTTACGGGACAATGTTCCAAGAGACCCAGTACTTC
>TRBJ2-3|many|TRBV11-2|-
CASSLGTGDTQYF
TGTGCCAGCAGCTTAGGGACCGGGGATACGCAGTATTTT
>TRBJ1-2|many|TRBV12-5|-
CASEEVLNYGYTF
TGTGCTAGTGAGGAGGTCCTCAACTATGGCTACACCTTC
>TRBJ2-7|-|TRBV2|-
CASSEVARSSYEQYF
TGTGCCAGCAGTGAAGTGGCTCGCAGCTCCTACGAGCAGTACTTC
>TRBJ1-3|-|TRBV6-1|TRBD1
CAVTKSGTGGNTIYF
TGTGCCGTAACTAAATCCGGGACAGGTGGAAACACCATATATTTT
>TRBJ2-5|many|TRBV7-2|TRBD1
CASSFFRGLQETQYF
TGTGCCAGCAGCTTTTTTAGGGGGCTCCAAGAGACCCAGTACTTC
>TRBJ1-5|-|TRBV6-1|-
CASSTPIEPQHF
TGTGCCAGCTCCACTCCAATCGAGCCCCAGCATTTT
>TRBJ1-1|-|TRBV28|-
CASTTRVSEAFF
TGTGCCAGCACTACAAGGGTGTCGGAAGCTTTCTTT
>TRBJ2-7|-|TRBV5-6|-
CASSRGGDYEQYF
TGTGCCAGCAGCCGCGGTGGAGATTACGAGCAGTACTTC
>TRBJ2-3|few|TRBV18|-
CASSSQLTPQYF
TGTGCCAGCTCATCCCAGCTTACACCGCAGTATTTT
>TRBJ2-4|-|TRBV6-1|-
CASSGPTGSGAKNIQYF
TGTGCCAGCAGTGGTCCGACAGGCTCTGGAGCCAAAAACATTCAGTACTTC
>TRBJ2-2|-|TRBV27|-
CASSLSSPWGLANTGELFF
TGTGCCAGCAGTTTATCGTCACCTTGGGGCCTCGCGAACACCGGGGAGCTGTTTTTT
>TRBJ1-4|many|TRBV27|TRBD1
CASRTVRDRGEKLFF
TGTGCCAGCAGGACCGTCCGGGACAGAGGCGAAAAACTGTTTTTT
>TRBJ2-3|-|TRBV11-2|-
CASSKAWAGNTDTQYF
TGTGCCAGCAGCAAAGCTTGGGCGGGGAACACAGATACGCAGTATTTT
>TRBJ2-1|-|TRBV29-1|-
CSVGGTRTGYNEQFF
TGCAGCGTTGGTGGGACTAGGACAGGCTACAATGAGCAGTTCTTC
>TRBJ1-2|many|TRBV20-1|TRBD1
CSARTGTYGYTF
TGCAGTGCAAGGACAGGGACCTATGGCTACACCTTC
>TRBJ2-2|few|TRBV7-9|-
CASTPSHNTGELFF
TGTGCCAGCACCCCCAGTCACAACACCGGGGAGCTGTTTTTT
>TRBJ1-5|-|TRBV2|-
CASSESNQPQHF
TGTGCCAGCAGTGAAAGCAATCAGCCCCAGCATTTT
>TRBJ1-1|few|TRBV6-2/TRBV6-3|-
CATNYRVNTEAFF
TGTGCCACCAATTATCGGGTGAACACTGAAGCTTTCTTT
>TRBJ2-1|-|TRBV27|-
CASSNSRVNEQFF
TGTGCCAGCAGCAACTCGAGAGTAAATGAGCAGTTCTTC
>TRBJ2-1|few|TRBV20-1|-
CSARDYLEYNEQFF
TGCAGTGCTAGAGATTACCTGGAGTACAATGAGCAGTTCTTC
>TRBJ2-1|few|TRBV7-6|TRBD2
CASSLPTSGGSNGPHNEQFF
TGTGCCAGCAGCCTACCGACTAGCGGGGGGTCAAACGGGCCCCACAATGAGCAGTTCTTC
>TRBJ2-5|-|TRBV12-3/TRBV12-4|-
CASTQAGWVETQYF
TGTGCCAGCACCCAAGCGGGTTGGGTAGAGACCCAGTACTTC
>TRBJ2-5|few|TRBV7-8|TRBD1
CASSHTVQGAEETQYF
TGTGCCAGCAGCCACACCGTACAGGGGGCGGAAGAGACCCAGTACTTC
>TRBJ1-1|-|TRBV5-6|-
CASSLSRFGPEAFF
TGTGCCAGCAGCTTGAGTCGGTTTGGCCCTGAAGCTTTCTTT
>TRBJ1-4|-|TRBV6-1|-
CASNDGATNEKLFF
TGTGCCAGCAACGACGGAGCAACTAATGAAAAACTGTTTTTT
>TRBJ2-7|-|TRBV29-1|TRBD2
CSVEGTSGGFEQYF
TGCAGCGTTGAAGGGACTAGCGGGGGGTTCGAGCAGTACTTC
>TRBJ1-2|-|TRBV27|-
CASRQGTVGYSYTF
TGTGCCAGCAGGCAGGGGACGGTGGGATATAGCTACACCTTC
>TRBJ1-2|few|TRBV28|-
CASSLRTAWDGYTF
TGTGCCAGCAGTTTACGGACAGCCTGGGATGGCTACACCTTC
>TRBJ2-2|many|TRBV7-8|-
CASSLAGGGTGELFF
TGTGCCAGCAGCTTAGCCGGGGGCGGCACCGGGGAGCTGTTTTTT
>TRBJ2-2|-|TRBV6-6|TRBD1
CASSDPRTGVDTGELFF
TGTGCCAGCAGTGACCCAAGGACAGGGGTGGACACCGGGGAGCTGTTTTTT